The clone carrying this TCR beta chain turned up a few times. As yet, its antigen is unknown. One end of the junction does not line up with germline, which may come from a read error. The CDR3 totals 14 residues. Germline loops: CDR1 SEHNR, CDR2 FQNEAQ (reference sequence). The data stem from a study of cytomegalovirus exposure and HLA in healthy donors. Study findings and constraints: Common viral pathogens seemed, in a later analysis, to connect with several of the most significant clusters. In a later analysis, a genetic analysis reported fewer productive-TCR N-insertions in an Asian-associated ancestry cluster than the cohort average.

Researchers ran the PCR with 60 Vbeta and 13 Jbeta primers. This table comes from immunoSEQ multiplex PCR, and its TCRdb copy is limited to in-frame clones, with some not included. Altogether about 140,000 clones are present, around three quarters being singletons, with the ten largest covering about 1.7%. The source of this sequence is a man aged 35 to 55 in good health and CMV-seronegative. Sample: PBMCs. The chain joins TRBV7-9 to TRBJ1-2; TRBD1 matches 7 bases. Here the CDR3 reads CSSSLPQGNYGYTF. As DNA, the CDR3 is TGTTCCAGCAGTTTACCACAGGGGAACTATGGCTACACCTTC.